The 20 T cell receptor beta chains listed next were all sequenced from one sample in a study of blood T cell repertoires in COVID-19. Repertoires were generated with immunoSEQ multiplex PCR, while TCRdb's copy carries only in-frame clones and drops some. The data show hundreds of thousands of clones, with 65% to 85% seen just once and over 9.5% held by the top ten. Source material: peripheral blood. The receptors stem from a woman of 80 years or more with acute or convalescent COVID-19.

The chain has TRBV12-3 or TRBV12-4 and TRBJ1-6; TRBD1 aligns across 7 bases. This CDR3 contains 13 residues. V trimming: 5 bases; J trimming: 9 bases; junction bases outside the gene matches: 4. In DNA, the CDR3 is TGTGCCAGCAGTCGACAGGGTTCTTCACCCCTCCACTTT. This gives the protein CASSRQGSSPLHF.

The V and J genes are TRBV2 and TRBJ2-3; D is possibly TRBD2 (5 bases). V was shortened by 2 bases and J by 6 bases, with 12 bases between the two germline ends. CDR1 is SNHLY, CDR2 FYNNEI, per germline. The CDR3 consists of 14 residues. The CDR3: CASSEWVASDTQYF. As DNA, the CDR3 is TGTGCCAGCAGTGAATGGGTAGCGTCGGATACGCAGTATTTT.

A few counts support this clone. The chain joins TRBV7-2 to TRBJ2-2, with TRBD2 identical over 11 bases. Per germline, CDR1 SGHTA and CDR2 FQGNSA. CDR3 length: 15 residues. J was trimmed by 6 bases and V by 4 bases; bases with no gene match: 4. In nucleotides, the CDR3 is TGTGCCAGCAGCTCAATAGCGGGAGGGCCCGGGGAGCTGTTTTTT. The encoded protein is CASSSIAGGPGELFF.

This chain connects TRBV19 to TRBJ2-7; 7 nucleotides agree with TRBD1. With V trimmed by 0 bases and J by 3 bases, 2 bases remained unmatched. The CDR3 runs 14 residues. Germline CDR1 is LNHDA and CDR2 is SQIVND (reference sequence). In DNA form, the CDR3 reads TGTGCCAGTAGTATAGAAGGGGGCGGCTACGAGCAGTACTTC. Residues: CASSIEGGGYEQYF.

The J gene is TRBJ2-1, the V gene TRBV2; 8 bases align to TRBD2. Germline loops: CDR1 SNHLY, CDR2 FYNNEI. The trim removed 4 bases at V and 4 bases at J, leaving 3 bases unmatched. The CDR3 sequence is 14 residues long. The CDR3 coding sequence is TGTGCCAGCAGTGTCCTAGCGGGTTACAATGAGCAGTTCTTC. This encodes CASSVLAGYNEQFF.

The count of this clone is one. The DNA of the CDR3 is TGTGCCAGCAGAACCCCCCGACTAGCGGGAGGGCCTAGAGAGCAGTTCTTC. Translated, it gives CASRTPRLAGGPREQFF. The V gene is TRBV28, the J gene TRBJ2-1; 14 nucleotides line up with TRBD2. This CDR3 region has 17 residues. Trimming cost V 6 bases and J 10 bases; bases outside gene matches: 14. Germline V CDR1 and CDR2: MDHEN, SYDVKM.

The chain joins TRBV19 to TRBJ1-6, with 7 bases identical to TRBD1. V trimming: 2 bases; J trimming: 9 bases; junction bases outside the gene matches: 4. Germline CDR1 LNHDA, CDR2 SQIVND (reference sequence). This CDR3 has 14 amino acids. CDR3 coding DNA: TGTGCCAGTAGTATACGGGACAGTTCTTCACCCCTCCACTTT. It is translated as CASSIRDSSSPLHF.

V and J are TRBV3-1 (or the pseudogene TRBV3-2) and TRBJ1-4; D is perhaps TRBD1 (5 bases). The CDR3 covers 14 residues. Germline V CDR1 and CDR2: LGHDT, YNNKEL (reference sequence). Trimming cost V 2 bases and J 8 bases, with 12 bases left between them. CDR3 protein: CASSQFQGGEKLFF. The CDR3 bases are TGTGCCAGCAGCCAATTCCAGGGAGGGGAAAAACTGTTTTTT.

The rearrangement links TRBV7-2 to TRBJ2-1; TRBD2 might be the D (6 bases). V lost 5 bases and J lost 2, with 19 bases in between. Germline V gene lookup returns CDR1 SGHTA and CDR2 FQGNSA. The CDR3 sequence is 17 residues long. CDR3 in amino acids: CASSPPSGLLTYNEQFF. The CDR3 DNA reads as TGTGCCAGCAGCCCACCCTCGGGACTTTTAACCTACAATGAGCAGTTCTTC.

V usage is TRBV7-2 and J usage is TRBJ2-1, with 7 bases aligning to TRBD2. Germline V CDR1 and CDR2: SGHTA, FQGNSA. The CDR3 runs to 14 residues. V lost 5 bases, J lost 5 bases, and 6 bases stayed unmatched. CDR3 coding DNA: TGTGCCAGCAGCGCTAGCGGCACCAACAATGAGCAGTTCTTC. Its translation is CASSASGTNNEQFF. Drawing the rest from reference TRBV7-2 and TRBJ2-1, the complete variable domain is GAGVSQSPSNKVTEKGKDVELRCDPISGHTALYWYRQSLGQGLEFLIYFQGNSAPDKSGLPSDRFSAERTGGSVSTLTIQRTQQEDSAVYLCASSASGTNNEQFFGPGTRLTVL.

The rearrangement joins TRBV3-1 (or the pseudogene TRBV3-2) to TRBJ2-5; TRBD2 might be the D (6 bases). V was shortened by 5 bases and J by 5 bases, with 24 bases between the two germline ends. There are 17 residues in the CDR3. CDR1 LGHDT and CDR2 YNNKEL come from the germline V gene (reference sequence). The CDR3, as DNA: TGTGCCAGCAGCAGCGTGGGTGCCGGGAGCCTGGTGGAGACCCAGTACTTC. This sequence encodes CASSSVGAGSLVETQYF.

V usage is TRBV7-2 and J usage is TRBJ2-1; TRBD2 matches 7 bases. The CDR3 is 18 amino acids. J gave up 1 base and V 5 bases, and 14 bases lay outside the gene matches. Germline CDR1 reads SGHTA; CDR2 reads FQGNSA. CDR3 nucleotides: TGTGCCAGCAGCCCCGGGACGGCTAGCGGCTTATCCTACAATGAGCAGTTCTTC. Translating gives CASSPGTASGLSYNEQFF.

The table lists this clone with a count of one. V usage is TRBV7-9 and J usage is TRBJ1-2; D call uncertain. CDR1 SEHNR and CDR2 FQNEAQ come from the germline V gene (reference sequence). CDR3 size: 16 residues. Between the trimmed V and J ends, which lost 2 bases and 4 bases, there was a span of 17 bases. The CDR3 reads CASSLIRAGNPYGYTF. The CDR3 DNA follows: TGTGCCAGCAGCTTAATAAGGGCGGGTAACCCCTATGGCTACACCTTC. Full variable domain (missing parts from reference TRBV7-9 and TRBJ1-2): DTGVSQNPRHKITKRGQNVTFRCDPISEHNRLYWYRQTLGQGPEFLTYFQNEAQLEKSRLLSDRFSAERPKGSFSTLEIQRTEQGDSAMYLCASSLIRAGNPYGYTFGSGTRLTVV.

This chain uses TRBV7-9 with TRBJ1-1; D gene uncertain. Trimming removed 5 bases at V and 0 bases at J, with 13 bases between. The CDR3 has 15 amino acids. Germline CDR1 reads SEHNR; CDR2 reads FQNEAQ (reference sequence). The DNA for the CDR3 is TGTGCCAGCAGCGACCTGGGAGGGATGAACACTGAAGCTTTCTTT. As protein: CASSDLGGMNTEAFF.

CDR3 loop: CASSFLQPIGGNTIYF. The CDR3 nucleotides are TGTGCCAGTAGTTTCCTACAGCCCATTGGGGGAAACACCATATATTTT. The chain joins TRBV19 to TRBJ1-3, with D hard to call. Trimming took 5 bases from V and 4 from J, leaving 18 bases between them. CDR1 and CDR2 (germline): LNHDA, SQIVND (reference sequence). This CDR3 spans 16 amino acids.

The rearrangement uses TRBV5-4 and TRBJ1-1; maybe TRBD1 (5 bases). V was trimmed by 4 bases and J by 4 bases, leaving 14 bases between them. The germline gives CDR1 SGHNT, CDR2 YYREEE (reference sequence). The CDR3 runs to 14 residues. The CDR3 sequence is CASSLQGEPTEAFF. The DNA for the CDR3 is TGTGCCAGCAGCCTTCAGGGCGAGCCCACTGAAGCTTTCTTT.

This clone has a handful of counts. The V call is TRBV5-4, the J call TRBJ2-1; a possible D gene is TRBD2 (6 bases). The CDR3 sequence is 14 residues long. CDR1 and CDR2 (germline): SGHNT, YYREEE (reference sequence). Trimming took off 3 bases at V and 5 bases at J, with 12 bases between the two ends. The DNA of the CDR3 is TGTGCCAGCAGCTGGAGGAGGGAGAACAATGAGCAGTTCTTC. Residues: CASSWRRENNEQFF.

There are a few counts of this clone. The V gene is TRBV11-2, the J gene TRBJ2-7; 7 positions agree with TRBD2. J gave up 6 bases and V 4 bases, and 12 bases lay outside the gene matches. CDR1 SGHAT and CDR2 FQNNGV come from the germline V gene. The CDR3 sequence is 15 residues long. Written as DNA, the CDR3 is TGTGCCAGCAGCTCCCTAATGGCGGGAGTAGGCGAGCAGTACTTC. Amino acid sequence: CASSSLMAGVGEQYF. Full variable domain (outside the CDR3, taken from reference TRBV11-2 and TRBJ2-7): EAGVAQSPRYKIIEKRQSVAFWCNPISGHATLYWYQQILGQGPKLLIQFQNNGVVDDSQLPKDRFSAERLKGVDSTLKIQPAKLEDSAVYLCASSSLMAGVGEQYFGPGTRLTVT.

This clone was detected a few times. CDR3 sequence: CAWSMDRADYGYTF. The CDR3, as DNA: TGTGCCTGGAGTATGGACAGGGCGGACTATGGCTACACCTTC. The chain couples TRBV30 to TRBJ1-2, with 8 bases fitting TRBD1. With V trimmed by 2 bases and J by 3 bases, 5 bases remained unmatched. Germline V gene data show CDR1 as GTSNPN and CDR2 as SVGIG (reference sequence). The CDR3 is 14 residues long.

The genes are TRBV19 and TRBJ1-1, with D maybe TRBD1 (6 bases). CDR1 LNHDA and CDR2 SQIVND come from the germline V gene (reference sequence). Trimming pared 3 bases from V and 6 bases from J, leaving 17 bases between. The CDR3 contains 15 residues. CDR3 bases: TGTGCCAGTAGTATCGGGGTGGTTGGGGGCGCTGAAGCTTTCTTT. Translation gives CASSIGVVGGAEAFF.